The clone carrying this T cell receptor (beta chain) was counted only a few times. Its antigen is not identified. This specimen belongs to a study of early T cells in non-severe SARS-CoV-2 infection. As for the study in general: Sequencing input comprised bulk RNA from unsorted whole blood; chain pairing was not available. The study's findings and limits: There was a bias toward anti-spike CD8 responses in VDJdb matching, which missed private and CD4 specificities.

V gave up 6 bases and J gave up 0 bases, with 13 bases separating them. The CDR3 extends over 15 amino acids. Germline V lookup: CDR1 MDHEN, CDR2 SYDVKM. The TCR library protocol was used to attach unique molecular identifiers. These identifiers were attached to individual cDNA molecules. Each CDR3 protein gets one entry after TCRdb re-called the 5' RACE reads with MiXCR. Of around 65,000 distinct CDR3 sequences listed, 10% to 15% are singletons. The sequenced sample was whole blood, obtained at baseline. The TCR sequence derives from an adult who was a healthcare worker with PCR-confirmed SARS-CoV-2 infection or an uninfected control (not recorded which). This chain uses TRBV28 with TRBJ2-3; D gene unclear. This chain's CDR3 is CASSFPPGSTDTQYF. Here the CDR3 DNA reads TGTGCCAGCAGCTTTCCACCCGGAAGCACAGATACGCAGTATTTT.